Presented here are 29 T cell receptor beta chains from one specimen sequenced in a study of shared clonotypes between healthy human individuals. TCRdb's table, derived via immunoSEQ multiplex PCR, lists solely in-frame clones and lacks some. The sample carries over a million clones, around three quarters recorded once. Sequenced sample: memory CD4+ T cells from PBMCs. Described subset: CD45RA-negative fraction. The origin of the receptors is a man between 18 and 35 years old in good health. Some clones in this sample may be carry-over from other donors' samples.

The rearrangement links TRBV11-2 to TRBJ2-7, with D maybe TRBD1 (5 bases). This CDR3 has 14 amino acids. V lost 5 bases, J lost 2 bases, and 13 bases lay in between. Germline V gene lookup returns CDR1 SGHAT and CDR2 FQNNGV. CDR3 DNA: TGTGCCAGCAGCCGACAGCCCCTAACCTACGAGCAGTACTTC. The encoded protein is CASSRQPLTYEQYF.

On this clone itself: Other DNA sequences in this sample translate to the same CDR3. This sequence joins TRBV28 and TRBJ1-1; no reliable D call. Germline CDR1 and CDR2: MDHEN and SYDVKM. With 3 bases removed from V and 1 base from J, the gap between germline ends came to 6 bases. The CDR3 runs 13 residues. The CDR3 is CASSFRRNTEAFF. CDR3 in DNA: TGTGCCAGCAGTTTCAGGAGGAACACTGAAGCTTTCTTT.

Here the CDR3 reads CSAARDRSLYF. The CDR3 DNA reads as TGCAGTGCGGCCCGGGACAGGTCTCTGTATTTT. The genes are TRBV20-1 and TRBJ2-3; TRBD1 matches 8 bases. The germline gives CDR1 DFQATT, CDR2 SNEGSKA (reference sequence). The CDR3 spans 11 residues. The junction had 10 bases not matched to a gene; V was cut back by 6 bases and J by 14 bases.

The chain joins TRBV28 to TRBJ2-7, with D tentatively TRBD1 (6 bases). V shed 2 bases and J shed 5 bases, with 16 bases lying between them. This CDR3 is built from 15 residues. Germline-derived CDR1 and CDR2 are MDHEN and SYDVKM. The CDR3 DNA is TGTGCCAGCAGTTTAATTTGGACAGCTGTCCACGAGCAGTACTTC. Translated, it gives CASSLIWTAVHEQYF.

This clone has ten or more counts. Other DNA sequences within the sample encode an identical CDR3. The V and J genes are TRBV7-9 and TRBJ2-2, with D possibly called TRBD1 or TRBD2 (5 bases each). V lost 6 bases and J lost 0, with 11 bases in between. The CDR3 spans 15 residues. Germline V gene data show CDR1 as SEHNR and CDR2 as FQNEAQ (reference sequence). This CDR3 is CASRPGTANTGELFF. The CDR3 DNA reads as TGTGCCAGCAGACCCGGGACGGCGAACACCGGGGAGCTGTTTTTT.

This chain joins TRBV18 and TRBJ2-5; D is uncertain. V gave up 3 bases and J gave up 1 base, with 9 bases separating them. Germline-derived CDR1 and CDR2 are KGHSH and LQKENI. The CDR3 contains 14 residues. CDR3: CASSPGIFQETQYF. In DNA form, the CDR3 reads TGTGCCAGCTCACCTGGGATATTCCAAGAGACCCAGTACTTC. Full variable domain (remainder filled in from reference TRBV18 and TRBJ2-5): NAGVMQNPRHLVRRRGQEARLRCSPMKGHSHVYWYRQLPEEGLKFMVYLQKENIIDESGMPKERFSAEFPKEGPSILRIQQVVRGDSAAYFCASSPGIFQETQYFGPGTRLLVL.

The chain is built from TRBV18 and TRBJ1-5, with 9 bases lining up with TRBD1. CDR3 length: 16 amino acids. CDR1 KGHSH and CDR2 LQKENI come from the germline V gene. Trimming at V came to 4 bases and at J to 2 bases, leaving 6 bases not matched to a gene. CDR3 in amino acids: CASSLLQGAGNQPQHF. The CDR3 DNA sequence: TGTGCCAGCTCACTTCTACAGGGGGCGGGCAATCAGCCCCAGCATTTT.

The chain employs TRBV28 and TRBJ1-5, with TRBD1 matching 9 bases. With 10 bases clipped from V and 4 bases from J, the junction kept 8 bases outside the gene matches. The V gene's germline CDR1 is MDHEN and CDR2 SYDVKM. The CDR3 loop spans 14 amino acids. The CDR3 spells CATLQGARNQPQHF. The DNA for the CDR3 is TGTGCCACCCTACAGGGGGCGCGAAATCAGCCCCAGCATTTT.

This sequence joins TRBV4-1 and TRBJ2-5; TRBD2 matches 11 bases. V lost 2 bases, J lost 5 bases, and 16 bases stayed unmatched. Germline assignment: CDR1 MGHRA and CDR2 YSYEKL. The CDR3 is made up of 19 amino acids. The DNA of the CDR3 is TGCGCCAGCAGCCAACTGACAGGGATCCTAGCGGGAGGTTATGAGACCCAGTACTTC. Translating gives CASSQLTGILAGGYETQYF.

The V and J genes are TRBV7-5 and TRBJ2-5; the D call in the table, TRBD2, was not verified against the DNA. TRBV7-5 corresponds to a pseudogene. The CDR3 consists of 11 residues. Written as DNA, the CDR3 is TGTGCCAGCAGCTTCCGGGAGACCCAGTACTTC. As protein: CASSFRETQYF.

This clone was found once. This could be a read error, since a much larger clone is one nucleotide away. This chain joins TRBV2 and TRBJ2-3; TRBD2 agrees at 9 bases. The CDR3 runs to 14 residues. The germline CDR1 and CDR2 sequences are SNHLY and FYNNEI. Trimming removed 5 bases from V and 1 base from J; junction bases left unmatched: 1. In DNA form, the CDR3 reads TGTGCCAGCAGTTGGACTAGCGGCACAGATACGCAGTATTTT. Protein sequence: CASSWTSGTDTQYF.

The chain uses TRBV7-9 and TRBJ2-7; weak D call: TRBD1 (5 bases). Germline CDR1 is SEHNR and CDR2 is FQNEAQ (reference sequence). V lost 6 bases to trimming and J lost 2 bases, with 14 bases between them. This CDR3 contains 14 residues. The CDR3 loop reads CASSPGDRAYEQYF. CDR3 DNA: TGTGCCAGCAGTCCCGGTGACAGAGCCTACGAGCAGTACTTC.

J is TRBJ2-3 and V is TRBV10-2, with TRBD1 matching 7 bases. Germline loops: CDR1 WSHSY, CDR2 SAAADI. The CDR3 extends over 12 amino acids. Trimming removed 2 bases from V and 13 bases from J; junction bases left unmatched: 6. The DNA of the CDR3 is TGCGCCAGCAGTGAGCCAGGGGGAGTAGAGTATTTT. Translation gives CASSEPGGVEYF.

This chain connects TRBV10-3 to TRBJ1-5; D gene unclear. CDR3 length: 17 residues. Trimming pared 3 bases from V and 3 bases from J, leaving 18 bases between. CDR1 and CDR2 from the germline V gene are ENHRY and SYGVKD. Here the CDR3 reads CAISENIGNRINQPQHF. As DNA, the CDR3 is TGTGCCATCAGTGAAAATATAGGGAATCGGATCAATCAGCCCCAGCATTTT.

The chain couples TRBV7-2 to TRBJ1-5, with unresolved D. V lost 1 base and J lost 5, with 6 bases in between. The CDR3 is 13 residues long. CDR1 SGHTA and CDR2 FQGNSA come from the germline V gene. Written as DNA, the CDR3 is TGTGCCAGCAGCTTAGTCGTCCATCAGCCCCAGCATTTT. It yields the protein CASSLVVHQPQHF.

This sequence joins TRBV5-1 and TRBJ2-3, with 7 nucleotides matching TRBD1. J lost 6 bases, V lost 4 bases, and 8 bases had no gene match. CDR3 length equals 14 residues. The germline CDR1 and CDR2 sequences are SGHRS and YFSETQ. CDR3 sequence (DNA): TGCGCCAGCAGCGCCACAGGGGTCCGCGATACGCAGTATTTT. As protein: CASSATGVRDTQYF. Looking up the rest from reference TRBV5-1 and TRBJ2-3 gives the full variable domain: KAGVTQTPRYLIKTRGQQVTLSCSPISGHRSVSWYQQTPGQGLQFLFEYFSETQRNKGNFPGRFSGRQFSNSRSEMNVSTLELGDSALYLCASSATGVRDTQYFGPGTRLTVL.

The chain carries TRBV19 and TRBJ1-5, with 8 bases matching TRBD1. The CDR3 totals 17 residues. Trimming removed 4 bases from V and 0 bases from J; junction bases left unmatched: 8. Per the germline V gene, CDR1 is LNHDA and CDR2 is SQIVND (reference sequence). The CDR3 loop is CASSTLQGVNSNQPQHF. The CDR3 bases are TGTGCCAGTAGTACCTTACAGGGGGTAAATAGCAATCAGCCCCAGCATTTT.

V and J are TRBV2 and TRBJ1-4; D may be TRBD1 (6 bases). The CDR3 has 13 residues. V lost 11 bases to trimming and J lost 6 bases, with 16 bases between them. CDR1 is SNHLY and CDR2 is FYNNEI in the germline V gene. The CDR3 region is CAGNRERDEKLFF. CDR3 sequence (DNA): TGTGCCGGCAACAGGGAACGGGATGAAAAACTGTTTTTT.

The genes are TRBV15 and TRBJ1-2; weak D call: TRBD1 (6 bases). Germline V gives CDR1 LNHNV, CDR2 YYDKDF (reference sequence). CDR3 length: 15 residues. Deletions cut 0 bases from V and 8 bases from J, with 16 bases between. CDR3 nucleotide sequence: TGTGCCACCAGCAGAGATCGGGGCAGGGGCGAGGGCTACACCTTC. Its protein product is CATSRDRGRGEGYTF.

CDR3 in amino acids: CASRLSIQETQYF. The CDR3 region has the DNA TGCGCCAGCAGACTCTCTATCCAAGAGACCCAGTACTTC. The J gene is TRBJ2-5, the V gene TRBV5-1; D is uncertain. The CDR3 sequence is 13 residues long. Germline V gives CDR1 SGHRS, CDR2 YFSETQ. The germline V and J ends were trimmed by 5 bases and 1 base, with 9 bases remaining between them. Filled out from reference TRBV5-1 and TRBJ2-5, the complete variable domain reads KAGVTQTPRYLIKTRGQQVTLSCSPISGHRSVSWYQQTPGQGLQFLFEYFSETQRNKGNFPGRFSGRQFSNSRSEMNVSTLELGDSALYLCASRLSIQETQYFGPGTRLLVL.

This chain connects TRBV30 to TRBJ1-2; 8 bases are a match to TRBD1. From germline, CDR1 is GTSNPN and CDR2 SVGIG (reference sequence). The V segment lost 2 bases and the J segment 4 bases; nucleotides outside the gene matches: 6. The CDR3 has 14 residues. The CDR3 nucleotides are TGTGCCTGGAGTCGAGGACAGGGCGGCTATGGCTACACCTTC. Translated: CAWSRGQGGYGYTF.

This clone came up a few times. This chain links TRBV7-2 with TRBJ1-1; maybe TRBD1 (5 bases). Germline lookup yields CDR1 SGHTA and CDR2 FQGNSA. With 5 bases removed from V and 2 bases from J, the gap between germline ends came to 15 bases. The CDR3 sequence is 15 residues long. In DNA form, the CDR3 reads TGTGCCAGCAGCCGAATGGGGGGGTCAAACACTGAAGCTTTCTTT. Protein product: CASSRMGGSNTEAFF.

The chain uses TRBV2 and TRBJ1-3, with D possibly TRBD1 on 6 matching bases. Germline CDR1 SNHLY, CDR2 FYNNEI. The CDR3 extends over 16 amino acids. Trimming left V 5 bases short and J 2 bases short, with 16 bases between. The CDR3 nucleotides are TGTGCCAGCAGTCCCCAGGGGAGTCTCACTGGAAACACCATATATTTT. It encodes CASSPQGSLTGNTIYF.

In this sample, this clone turned up once. Other DNA variants within this sample encode the same CDR3. V usage is TRBV18 and J usage is TRBJ2-1, with TRBD2 matching 12 bases. The CDR3 runs to 15 residues. V was pared by 3 bases and J by 7 bases, with 4 bases of the junction left unmatched. Germline V gene lookup returns CDR1 KGHSH and CDR2 LQKENI. The CDR3 loop reads CASSPTSGSGNEQFF. Written as DNA, the CDR3 is TGTGCCAGCTCACCGACTAGCGGGAGCGGTAATGAGCAGTTCTTC.

This clone was seen a handful of times. The gene calls are TRBV6-1 and TRBJ1-1; tentative D call: TRBD1 (5 bases). In germline, CDR1 is MNHNS, CDR2 SASEGT. V dropped 8 bases and J dropped 2 bases, with 12 bases sitting between them. This CDR3 has 13 residues. The CDR3 DNA reads as TGTGCCAGCGGCTGGGACGCTAACACTGAAGCTTTCTTT. Its protein is CASGWDANTEAFF.

This chain joins TRBV6-6 and TRBJ2-3, with D unresolved. CDR1 and CDR2 (germline): MNHNY, SVGAGI (reference sequence). Trimming shortened V by 1 base and J by 1 base, and 6 bases separated the two germline ends. The CDR3 is 14 residues long. The chain's CDR3 is CASSYFTGTDTQYF. The CDR3 coding sequence is TGTGCCAGCAGTTACTTCACAGGCACAGATACGCAGTATTTT.

Written as DNA, the CDR3 is TGTGCCAGCAGCTCACCTCGCCACAATGAGCAGTTCTTC. Translating it yields CASSSPRHNEQFF. This chain connects TRBV11-3 to TRBJ2-1; no clear D gene. The CDR3 has 13 amino acids. Germline assignment: CDR1 SGHNT and CDR2 YENEEA. V gave up 4 bases and J gave up 5 bases, with 9 bases separating them.

V is TRBV6-1 and J is TRBJ2-1, with 11 bases lining up with TRBD2. CDR1 is MNHNS, CDR2 SASEGT, per germline. The length of the CDR3 is 17 residues. J lost 6 bases, V lost 2 bases, and 9 bases had no gene match. DNA of the CDR3: TGTGCCAGCAGTGAAATGGTAGCGGGAGGGCCGGTCAATGAGCAGTTCTTC. It yields the protein CASSEMVAGGPVNEQFF.

CDR3 nucleotide sequence: TGTGCCAGCAGCTTGCGGCGGGAGGGCTCCGAGTACTTC. Translating gives CASSLRREGSEYF. The chain employs TRBV5-6 and TRBJ2-7; 9 bases align to TRBD2. V lost 1 base and J lost 11; bases outside the gene matches: 7. The CDR3 totals 13 residues. CDR1 and CDR2 from the germline V gene are SGHDT and YYEEEE.